A selection of T cell receptor beta chains follows, all from one sample in a study of glioma-infiltrating T cells. MiXCR, applied by TCRdb to the multiplex PCR reads, yields one record per CDR3 protein. The profile shows around 350,000 distinct CDR3 sequences, roughly two fifths of them singletons. The specimen sequenced was glioma tissue, nonneoplastic brain tissue, or PBMCs (not recorded which). These receptor sequences come from a human donor with low-grade glioma or glioblastoma, undergoing nonglioma brain surgery, or in good health (not recorded which). Each CDR3 is given with its conserved first and last residue. D genes are given only for firm matches. Clone size, where shown, is once, few, many, or a class for clones that have expanded.

j_gene | d_gene | v_gene | abundance | CDR3nt | CDR3aa
TRBJ2-3 | TRBD1 | TRBV5-5 | . | TGTGCCAGCAGCCTCCGGGACAGGGGCTTCTCTGGCACAGATACGAAGTATTTT | CASSLRDRGFSGTDTKYF
TRBJ2-1 | . | TRBV6-1 | few | TGTGCCAGCACCGCAGTCTACAATGAGCAGTTCTTC | CASTAVYNEQFF
TRBJ1-2 | . | TRBV20-1 | . | TGCAGTGCTCCCAGCAACGGGGACTACACCTTC | CSAPSNGDYTF
TRBJ2-5 | . | TRBV18 | . | TGTGCCAGCTCACCACCGGCACCGTTACAAGAGACCCAGTACTTC | CASSPPAPLQETQYF
TRBJ1-3 | . | TRBV20-1 | few | TGCAGTGCTAGAGCTTCGGGCAGGGGAAACACCATATATTTT | CSARASGRGNTIYF
TRBJ1-2 | . | TRBV2 | few | TGTGCCAGCAAGGGACATCTCTATGGCTACACCTTC | CASKGHLYGYTF
TRBJ2-5 | . | TRBV2 | . | TGTGCCAGCGACAGGGGCGGGAGGTCCCAGTACTTC | CASDRGGRSQYF
TRBJ2-1 | TRBD2 | TRBV5-8 | . | TGTGCCAGCAGCCCGGGGAGCGGGGGAAATGAGCAGTTCTTC | CASSPGSGGNEQFF
TRBJ1-4 | . | TRBV6-1 | . | TGTGCCAGCAGCCTCCGGGACAACCTTGAAAAACTGTTTTTT | CASSLRDNLEKLFF
TRBJ1-1 | TRBD1 | TRBV4-2 | . | TGTGCCAGCAGCCAAGAGGTTGGGACAGGGGCTCGCACTGAAGCTTTCTTT | CASSQEVGTGARTEAFF
TRBJ1-2 | TRBD1 | TRBV4-3 | . | TGCGCCAGCAGCTCACAGGGGGCGGACTATGGCTACACCTTC | CASSSQGADYGYTF
TRBJ2-1 | TRBD2 | TRBV6-1 | many | TGTGCCAGCAAGACTGGGATGGGTCTAGCGGCCCTCAATGAGCAGTTCTTC | CASKTGMGLAALNEQFF
TRBJ1-5 | . | TRBV7-2 | many | TGTGCCAGCAGCTTAGACGCGGGTGAGCCCCAGCATTTT | CASSLDAGEPQHF
TRBJ2-1 | TRBD2 | TRBV20-1 | many | TGCAGTGCGCAAAGCGGGAGGACCGGCTCCTACAATGAGCAGTTCTTC | CSAQSGRTGSYNEQFF
TRBJ2-6 | . | TRBV2 | . | TGTGCCAGCTCTGGGGCCAACGTCCTGACTTTC | CASSGANVLTF
TRBJ2-1 | TRBD1 | TRBV20-1 | . | TGCAGTGCCAAAGGGGACAGGGCCTACGAGCAGTTCTTC | CSAKGDRAYEQFF
TRBJ2-3 | . | TRBV3-1 | few | TGTGCCAGCAGCCAACTCCTTCGACCGAGAAGCACAGATACGCAGTATTTT | CASSQLLRPRSTDTQYF
TRBJ2-1 | TRBD2 | TRBV29-1 | . | TGCAGCGTTGAAGACCTTGCGGGAGGCCTCAATGAGCAGTTCTTC | CSVEDLAGGLNEQFF
TRBJ2-1 | TRBD2 | TRBV27 | . | TGTGCCAGCAGCTTAGCGGCAACTAGCGGAGCTTACAATGAGCAGTTCTTC | CASSLAATSGAYNEQFF
TRBJ1-2 | . | TRBV5-6 | . | TGTGCCAGCAGCTTCCGGGAACGGGGTGGCTACACCTTC | CASSFRERGGYTF
TRBJ2-2 | . | TRBV19 | . | TGTGCCAGTGGATCCGGGACTCACAACACCTGGGAGCTGTTCTTT | CASGSGTHNTWELFF
TRBJ2-7 | . | TRBV28 | few | TGTGCCAGCAGGGTAACCTCCTACGAGCAGTACTTC | CASRVTSYEQYF
TRBJ2-6 | . | TRBV6-1 | . | TGTGCCAGCAGTTATGCCCGGGACCCTGGGGCCAACGTCCTGACTTTC | CASSYARDPGANVLTF
TRBJ2-1 | . | TRBV20-1 | few | TGCAGTGCTAGATCTGGGGTTACGTACACTGAGCAGTTCTTC | CSARSGVTYTEQFF
TRBJ1-1 | TRBD1 | TRBV6-1 | . | TGTGCCATCAGTGCCCGGGACAGGGTTAATACTGAAGCTTTCTTT | CAISARDRVNTEAFF
TRBJ1-1 | . | TRBV4-2 | few | TGTGCCAGCAGCCAAGATCCCGGGACCATGAACACTGAAGCTTTCTTT | CASSQDPGTMNTEAFF
TRBJ2-1 | TRBD2 | TRBV27 | many | TGTGCCAGCAGTGCGGGAGGCTCCTACAATGAGCAGTTCTTC | CASSAGGSYNEQFF
TRBJ2-3 | TRBD1 | TRBV12-5 | . | TGTGCTGGTGGTCTGGGACAGGGGGTCGCAGATACGCAGTATTTT | CAGGLGQGVADTQYF
TRBJ2-4 | . | TRBV27 | . | TGTGCCAAAGGGGGGTTGGGGGCCAAAAACATTCAGTACTTC | CAKGGLGAKNIQYF
TRBJ2-1 | TRBD1 | TRBV6-2/TRBV6-3 | many | TGTGCCAGCAGTAACAACAGGGGCAAGCCCTACAATGAGCAGTTCTTC | CASSNNRGKPYNEQFF
TRBJ2-1 | . | TRBV28 | many | TGTGCCAGCAGTGCCTACACAGGAATCTCCTACAATGAGCAGTTCTTC | CASSAYTGISYNEQFF
TRBJ1-1 | . | TRBV6-1 | few | TGTACCAGCACCGTGACAGGTCCCACTGAAGCTTTCTTT | CTSTVTGPTEAFF
TRBJ2-3 | TRBD2 | TRBV28 | many | TGTGCCAGCAGTTCCCCCTCGGGGACTACCGATACGCAGTATTTT | CASSSPSGTTDTQYF
TRBJ2-7 | . | TRBV11-2 | . | TGTGCCAGCAGCTTCGGGACGGGCTTCTACGAGCAGTACTTC | CASSFGTGFYEQYF
TRBJ1-6 | . | TRBV6-2/TRBV6-3 | few | TGTGCCAGCAGTTACCCCTGGAAGGATAATTCACCCCTCCACTTT | CASSYPWKDNSPLHF
TRBJ2-1 | TRBD2 | TRBV5-1 | . | TGCGCCAGCAGCTTGGATTCGGCGGGAGGCCCCTCTGAGCAGTTCTTC | CASSLDSAGGPSEQFF
TRBJ1-4 | . | TRBV27 | many | TGTGCCAGCAGTTTCGGGAGTAATGAAAAACTGTTTTTT | CASSFGSNEKLFF
TRBJ2-6 | . | TRBV6-2/TRBV6-3 | few | TGTGCCAGCAGACGGGGCAGGGGTGGCTTTGGGGCCAACGTCCTGACTTTC | CASRRGRGGFGANVLTF
TRBJ2-7 | TRBD2 | TRBV19 | . | TGTGCCAGTAAAGGGACTAGCGGGAGTGACGAGCAGTACTTC | CASKGTSGSDEQYF
TRBJ2-1 | . | TRBV4-2 | . | TGTGCCAGCAGCCAAGGAGGGGGTGATGAGCAGTTCTTC | CASSQGGGDEQFF
TRBJ1-1 | . | TRBV4-1 | . | TGCGCCAGCAGCCAAGCAGGCAGGGTCGGTGGATCGTGGACTTTCTTT | CASSQAGRVGGSWTFF
TRBJ1-5 | TRBD1 | TRBV24-1 | few | TGTGCCACCAGACTTGGGACAGGGGTTCAGCCCCAGCATTTT | CATRLGTGVQPQHF
TRBJ2-5 | . | TRBV7-2 | . | TGTGCCAGCAGCTTGTTTCGGACATCCCAAGATACCCAGTACTTC | CASSLFRTSQDTQYF
TRBJ1-1 | . | TRBV20-1 | . | TGCAGTGCTAGTTCTGGGGACCGCGGGGTGAACACTGAAGCTTTCTTT | CSASSGDRGVNTEAFF
TRBJ2-2 | TRBD1 | TRBV5-1 | few | TGCGCCAGCGCAGACAGGGCGAACACCGGGGAGCTGTTTTTT | CASADRANTGELFF
TRBJ2-1 | . | TRBV24-1 | . | TGTGCCACCAGTGCCTCTAGCGCTAGCTCCTACAATGAGCAGTTCTTC | CATSASSASSYNEQFF